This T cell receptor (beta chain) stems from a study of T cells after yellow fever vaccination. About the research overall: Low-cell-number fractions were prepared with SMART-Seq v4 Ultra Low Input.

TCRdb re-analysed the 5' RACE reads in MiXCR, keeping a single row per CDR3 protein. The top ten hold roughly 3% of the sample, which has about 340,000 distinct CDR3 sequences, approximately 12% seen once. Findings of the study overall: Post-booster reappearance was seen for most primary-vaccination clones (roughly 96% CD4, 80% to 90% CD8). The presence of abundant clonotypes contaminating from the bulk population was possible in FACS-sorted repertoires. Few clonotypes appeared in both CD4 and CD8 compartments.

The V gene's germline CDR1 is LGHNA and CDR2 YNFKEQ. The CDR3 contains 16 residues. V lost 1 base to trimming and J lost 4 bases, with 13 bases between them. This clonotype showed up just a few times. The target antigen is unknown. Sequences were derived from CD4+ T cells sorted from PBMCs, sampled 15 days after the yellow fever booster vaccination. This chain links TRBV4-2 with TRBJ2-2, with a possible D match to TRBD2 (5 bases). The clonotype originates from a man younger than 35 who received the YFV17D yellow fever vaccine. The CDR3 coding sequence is TGTGCCAGCAGCCAAGCTCTAGCCCGCGGCACCGGGGAGCTGTTTTTT. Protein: CASSQALARGTGELFF.